This T cell receptor beta chain was sequenced for a study of blood T cells in healthy people across ages. The overall study: The capture of about one barcoded beta molecule per two T cells was achieved by template switching.

Study observations and caveats: TCR beta diversity was tightly associated with the proportion of naive T cells. Donor CMV status was unknown, possibly confounding expanded clonotype changes. Across the age range, TCR beta diversity per million T cells fell in a roughly linear way.

Alongside a J-beta primer mix, a sample-barcoded 5' primer served in a second PCR lasting about 6 to 12 cycles. TCRdb re-called the 5' RACE reads through MiXCR, storing one row per CDR3 protein. The data contain around 790,000 distinct CDR3 sequences, roughly 44% of them seen just once; the ten biggest clones take up around 21%. In the case of this clonotype: Its antigen is undetermined.

This CDR3 is built from 14 residues. V was trimmed by 5 bases and J by 6 bases, leaving 16 bases between them. Looked up from germline, CDR1 is SEHNR and CDR2 is FQNEAQ (reference sequence). This receptor was identified in a man in his 60s in good health. The chain has TRBV7-9 and TRBJ1-2; TRBD1 is a possible D gene (5 bases). The source material was blood. CDR3 DNA sequence: TGTGCCAGCAGCCCTACCGGGACTGCCCATGGCTACACCTTC. Its translation is CASSPTGTAHGYTF.